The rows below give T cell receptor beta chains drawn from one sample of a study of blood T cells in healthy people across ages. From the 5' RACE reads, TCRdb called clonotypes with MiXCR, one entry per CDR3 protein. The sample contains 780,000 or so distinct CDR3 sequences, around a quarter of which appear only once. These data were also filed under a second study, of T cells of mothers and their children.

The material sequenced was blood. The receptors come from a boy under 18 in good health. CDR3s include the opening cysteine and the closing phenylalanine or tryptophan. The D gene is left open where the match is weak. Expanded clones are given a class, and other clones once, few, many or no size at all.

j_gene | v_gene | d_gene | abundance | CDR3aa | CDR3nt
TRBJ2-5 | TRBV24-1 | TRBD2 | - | CATSDPGLASQETQYF | TGTGCCACCAGTGACCCGGGACTAGCTTCCCAAGAGACCCAGTACTTC
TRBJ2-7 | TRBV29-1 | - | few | CSVVEILGYEQYF | TGCAGCGTTGTGGAGATTTTAGGCTACGAGCAGTACTTC
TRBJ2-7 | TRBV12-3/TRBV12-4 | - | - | CASSLYRYEQYF | TGTGCCAGCAGTTTATATCGCTACGAGCAGTACTTC
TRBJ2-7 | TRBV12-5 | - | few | CASGLPLRTAEQYF | TGTGCTAGTGGTTTGCCCCTTAGGACAGCCGAGCAGTACTTC
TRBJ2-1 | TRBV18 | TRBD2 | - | CASSPQRGNNEQFF | TGTGCCAGCTCCCCTCAGCGGGGAAACAATGAGCAGTTCTTC
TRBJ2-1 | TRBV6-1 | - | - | CASSELAHNEQFF | TGTGCCAGCAGTGAATTGGCCCACAATGAGCAGTTCTTC
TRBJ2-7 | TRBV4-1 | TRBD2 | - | CASSQTPGGYEQYF | TGCGCCAGCAGCCAAACCCCGGGAGGCTACGAGCAGTACTTC
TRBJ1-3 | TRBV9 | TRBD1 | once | CASSERGTGDSSGNTIYF | TGTGCCAGCAGCGAGAGGGGGACAGGGGATTCATCTGGAAACACCATATATTTT
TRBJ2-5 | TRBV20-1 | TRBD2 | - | CSAGGASGASQETQYF | TGCAGTGCTGGGGGTGCTAGCGGGGCCTCCCAAGAGACCCAGTACTTC
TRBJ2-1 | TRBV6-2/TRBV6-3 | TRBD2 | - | CASRGLAGAYNEQFF | TGTGCCAGCAGAGGACTAGCGGGAGCCTACAATGAGCAGTTCTTC
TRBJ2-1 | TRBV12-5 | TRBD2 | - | CASGLLPTSGGPDSSYNEQFF | TGTGCTAGTGGTTTACTGCCGACTAGCGGGGGACCCGATAGCTCCTACAATGAGCAGTTCTTC
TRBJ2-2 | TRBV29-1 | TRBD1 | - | CSVQGATNTGELFF | TGCTCTGTTCAGGGGGCGACTAACACCGGGGAGCTGTTTTTT
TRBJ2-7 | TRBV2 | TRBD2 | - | CARKTSGPPSYEQYF | TGTGCCAGAAAAACTAGCGGGCCCCCCTCCTACGAGCAGTACTTC
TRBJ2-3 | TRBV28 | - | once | CASSLRSGSYSTDTQYF | TGTGCCAGCAGTTTAAGGAGTGGTTCATACAGCACAGATACGCAGTATTTT
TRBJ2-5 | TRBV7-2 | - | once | CASSLGRVRETQYF | TGTGCCAGCAGCTTGGGGCGTGTTCGAGAGACCCAGTACTTC
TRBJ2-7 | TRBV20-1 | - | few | CSATSGTYSSYEQYF | TGCAGTGCTACCTCCGGGACCTACAGCTCCTACGAGCAGTACTTC
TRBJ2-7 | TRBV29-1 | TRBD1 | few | CSVKQGLGEQYF | TGCAGCGTCAAACAGGGGCTCGGGGAGCAGTACTTC
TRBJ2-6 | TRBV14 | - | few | CASSRTGTQSGANVLTF | TGTGCCAGCAGCCGAACCGGGACACAGTCTGGGGCCAACGTCCTGACTTTC
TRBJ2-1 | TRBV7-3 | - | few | CASSLRDSLSEQFF | TGTGCCAGCAGCTTAAGGGACTCCCTATCCGAGCAGTTCTTC
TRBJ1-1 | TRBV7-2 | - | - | CASSLAVGSTEAFF | TGTGCCAGCAGCTTAGCGGTGGGGAGCACTGAAGCTTTCTTT
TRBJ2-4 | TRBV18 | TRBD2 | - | CASSPVSGGPKNIQYF | TGTGCCAGCTCACCAGTCTCGGGGGGTCCCAAAAACATTCAGTACTTC
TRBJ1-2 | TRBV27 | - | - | CASSSRGPYGYTF | TGTGCCAGCAGTTCGAGGGGACCTTATGGCTACACCTTC
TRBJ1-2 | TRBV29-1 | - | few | CSVVRQPGYTF | TGCAGCGTTGTCCGGCAGCCCGGCTACACCTTC
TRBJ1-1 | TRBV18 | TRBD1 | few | CASSPPRPGGMNTEAFF | TGTGCCAGCTCACCACCGCGGCCAGGGGGCATGAACACTGAAGCTTTCTTT
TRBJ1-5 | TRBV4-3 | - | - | CASSQDVGQPQHF | TGTGCCAGCAGCCAAGACGTTGGTCAGCCCCAGCATTTT
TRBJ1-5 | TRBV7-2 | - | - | CASSLGTPLHNQPQHF | TGTGCCAGCAGCTTAGGGACACCCTTACACAATCAGCCCCAGCATTTT
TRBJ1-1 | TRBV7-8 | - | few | CASSLMANTEAFF | TGTGCCAGCAGCTTAATGGCGAACACTGAAGCTTTCTTT
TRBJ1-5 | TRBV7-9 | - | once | CASSLETDYNQPQHF | TGTGCCAGCAGCTTAGAGACAGATTACAATCAGCCCCAGCATTTT
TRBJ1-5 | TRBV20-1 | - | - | CSASDGGLDQPQHF | TGCAGTGCCTCGGACGGGGGGCTGGATCAGCCCCAGCATTTT
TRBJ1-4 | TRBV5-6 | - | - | CASSLFPGDYNEKLFF | TGCGCCAGCAGCTTGTTTCCAGGGGATTATAATGAAAAACTGTTTTTT
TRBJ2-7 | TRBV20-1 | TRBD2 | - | CSARGLTSGSLYEQYF | TGCAGTGCTAGGGGGTTGACTAGCGGGTCCCTTTACGAGCAGTACTTC
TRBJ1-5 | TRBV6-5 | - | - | CASSRKGSNQPQHF | TGTGCCAGCAGCAGGAAGGGGTCGAATCAGCCCCAGCATTTT
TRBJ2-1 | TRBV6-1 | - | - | CASSPSRGGPVFNEQFF | TGTGCCAGCAGTCCCAGCCGAGGGGGGCCCGTGTTCAATGAGCAGTTCTTC
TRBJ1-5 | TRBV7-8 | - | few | CASSLGESDNQPQHF | TGTGCCAGCAGCTTGGGGGAAAGTGACAATCAGCCCCAGCATTTT
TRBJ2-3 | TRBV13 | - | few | CASSFKGFVVGTDTQYF | TGTGCCAGCAGCTTCAAGGGGTTTGTGGTGGGCACAGATACGCAGTATTTT
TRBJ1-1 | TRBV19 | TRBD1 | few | CASSHGTGGRKAEAFF | TGTGCCAGTAGCCACGGGACAGGGGGCAGGAAGGCTGAAGCTTTCTTT
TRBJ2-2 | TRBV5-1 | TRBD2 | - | CASSLVAGANTGELFF | TGCGCCAGCAGCTTGGTTGCGGGGGCGAACACCGGGGAGCTGTTTTTT
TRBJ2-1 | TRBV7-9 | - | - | CASSFEMRDHSYNEQFF | TGTGCCAGCAGCTTTGAGATGCGGGACCACTCCTACAATGAGCAGTTCTTC
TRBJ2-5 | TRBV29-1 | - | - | CSAVGGPGETQYF | TGCAGCGCCGTCGGGGGGCCCGGGGAGACCCAGTACTTC
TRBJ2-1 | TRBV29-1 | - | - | CSTLPGYNEQFF | TGCAGTACCTTACCGGGGTACAATGAGCAGTTCTTC
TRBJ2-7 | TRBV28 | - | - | CASRGSGGPVYEQYF | TGTGCCAGCAGAGGTTCAGGGGGGCCCGTCTACGAGCAGTACTTC